This T cell receptor beta chain is drawn from a study of graft-versus-host responses after intestinal transplantation. Libraries were prepared by immunoSEQ multiplex PCR; TCRdb keeps only in-frame clonotypes and omits some of them. The sample carries about 130,000 clones, over 90% recorded once. A note on this clone: Its matching antigen is unknown.

The sample in question was unstimulated CD4+ T cells sorted from spleen or lymph node cells, obtained before intestinal transplant. The receptor's source is a human donor who received an intestinal transplant.

CDR3 in DNA: TGCGCCAGCAGCGGTGGACTAGCGGGAGCCCTGAACACCGGGGAGCTGTTTTTT. Translating it yields CASSGGLAGALNTGELFF. V and J are TRBV5-1 and TRBJ2-2; 13 bases map to TRBD2. J gave up 1 base and V 4 bases, and 7 bases lay outside the gene matches. The CDR3 consists of 18 residues. The germline V gene encodes CDR1 SGHRS and CDR2 YFSETQ.